One sample yielded the 22 T cell receptor beta chains listed below, sequenced in a study of cytomegalovirus exposure and HLA in healthy donors. PCR used 60 Vbeta primers and 13 Jbeta primers. TCRdb's copy holds only in-frame clones and misses some; the assay was immunoSEQ multiplex PCR. The table lists 120,000 to 150,000 clones, around a tenth of them singletons, with 1.5% to 2% in the top ten. The sequenced sample consisted of PBMCs. The source of these receptors is a male donor in good health and CMV-seronegative.

This clone was seen more than once but under ten times. The genes are TRBV6-5 and TRBJ1-3; 7 bases map to TRBD1. This CDR3 is 14 amino acids long. Germline-derived CDR1 and CDR2 are MNHEY and SVGAGI. The V segment lost 2 bases and the J segment 7 bases; nucleotides outside the gene matches: 5. Here the CDR3 reads CASSYGDSRNTIYF. For the CDR3, the DNA is TGTGCCAGCAGTTACGGGGACAGTAGGAACACCATATATTTT.

This clone was recorded a few times. The chain couples TRBV28 to TRBJ1-5, with TRBD1 matching over 9 bases. Germline assignment: CDR1 MDHEN and CDR2 SYDVKM. CDR3 length: 16 residues. Losses at the gene ends were 7 bases for V and 2 bases for J; bases not matched to a gene: 9. The CDR3: CASTLQGAVRNQPQHF. The DNA for the CDR3 is TGTGCCAGCACCTTACAGGGGGCGGTGCGCAATCAGCCCCAGCATTTT. Variable domain in full (rest from reference TRBV28 and TRBJ1-5): DVKVTQSSRYLVKRTGEKVFLECVQDMDHENMFWYRQDPGLGLRLIYFSYDVKMKEKGDIPEGYSVSREKKERFSLILESASTNQTSMYLCASTLQGAVRNQPQHFGDGTRLSIL.

V is TRBV5-4 and J is TRBJ1-1; D ambiguous. The CDR3 totals 13 residues. V was trimmed by 9 bases and J by 8 bases, leaving 20 bases between them. In germline, CDR1 is SGHNT, CDR2 YYREEE (reference sequence). CDR3 DNA sequence: TGTGCCACCCAACCGGGTGTCCTCGAGGAAGCTTTCTTT. It is translated as CATQPGVLEEAFF.

V and J are TRBV10-3 and TRBJ1-5; 8 bases map to TRBD1. J gave up 5 bases and V 1 base, and 7 bases lay outside the gene matches. The length of the CDR3 is 16 residues. The germline CDR1 and CDR2 sequences are ENHRY and SYGVKD. CDR3 DNA sequence: TGTGCCATCAGTGAGTTTGGCAGGGGGCAGGATCAGCCCCAGCATTTT. As protein: CAISEFGRGQDQPQHF.

This chain connects TRBV28 to TRBJ1-1; TRBD1 aligns across 8 bases. Losses at the gene ends were 3 bases for V and 4 bases for J; bases not matched to a gene: 7. The CDR3 loop spans 15 amino acids. Looked up from germline, CDR1 is MDHEN and CDR2 is SYDVKM. This chain's CDR3 is CASSFGRGLATEAFF. Written as DNA, the CDR3 is TGTGCCAGCAGTTTCGGCAGGGGGCTGGCCACTGAAGCTTTCTTT.

In its sample, this clone was seen a few times. The chain recombines TRBV27 with TRBJ1-1; TRBD1 agrees at 10 bases. The CDR3 totals 17 residues. Losses at the gene ends were 4 bases for V and 0 bases for J; bases not matched to a gene: 8. Germline V lookup: CDR1 MNHEY, CDR2 SMNVEV (reference sequence). The CDR3 here is CASSSGQGYFMNTEAFF. The CDR3 DNA follows: TGTGCCAGCAGTTCGGGACAGGGGTACTTCATGAACACTGAAGCTTTCTTT.

A few counts support this clone. The V call is TRBV2, the J call TRBJ1-2; D is uncertain. Germline CDR1 is SNHLY and CDR2 is FYNNEI. The CDR3 is 13 residues long. V was pared by 3 bases and J by 4 bases, with 9 bases between. The CDR3 sequence is CASSDRIGYGYTF. CDR3 coding DNA: TGTGCCAGCAGTGACAGGATCGGCTATGGCTACACCTTC.

The chain uses TRBV28 and TRBJ1-2; the D gene is possibly TRBD1 (5 bases). Germline V CDR1 and CDR2: MDHEN, SYDVKM. Deletions cut 3 bases from V and 4 bases from J, with 9 bases between. CDR3 length equals 13 residues. This CDR3 reads CASSFSQGYGYTF. CDR3 in DNA: TGTGCCAGCAGTTTCTCTCAGGGCTATGGCTACACCTTC.

The chain uses TRBV29-1 and TRBJ1-2; 8 nucleotides match TRBD1. Germline CDR1 is SQVTM and CDR2 is ANQGSEA. V trimming: 5 bases; J trimming: 8 bases; junction bases outside the gene matches: 19. This CDR3 contains 16 residues. This CDR3 reads CSVPGTGSSGAPGYTF. CDR3 nucleotides: TGCAGCGTTCCCGGGACAGGCTCTTCTGGGGCCCCGGGCTACACCTTC.

This clone was counted between two and nine times. The chain couples TRBV5-1 to TRBJ2-2, with a weak D call TRBD2 (5 bases). Germline V gene data show CDR1 as SGHRS and CDR2 as YFSETQ. This CDR3 comprises 15 residues. The V gene lost 4 bases and the J gene lost 0 bases, with 10 bases spanning the gap. CDR3 residues: CASSPTTSNTGELFF. The CDR3 region has the DNA TGCGCCAGCAGCCCGACTACCTCGAACACCGGGGAGCTGTTTTTT. Full variable domain (outside the CDR3, taken from reference TRBV5-1 and TRBJ2-2): KAGVTQTPRYLIKTRGQQVTLSCSPISGHRSVSWYQQTPGQGLQFLFEYFSETQRNKGNFPGRFSGRQFSNSRSEMNVSTLELGDSALYLCASSPTTSNTGELFFGEGSRLTVL.

Regarding this clone: At one end the junction does not follow the germline gene, possibly because of a read error. The J gene is TRBJ1-2, the V gene TRBV7-2, with D possibly being TRBD1 (5 bases). The V gene's germline CDR1 is SGHTA and CDR2 FQGNSA. The CDR3 extends over 13 amino acids. The CDR3 sequence: CARSLERGNGYTF. The CDR3 coding sequence is TGTGCCAGAAGCTTAGAAAGGGGTAATGGCTACACCTTC.

This clone was found a few times. Other nucleotide sequences from this sample produce the same CDR3. The chain uses TRBV9 and TRBJ1-1; the D gene is possibly TRBD1 (5 bases). The germline CDR1 and CDR2 sequences are SGDLS and YYNGEE. The V gene lost 4 bases and the J gene lost 4 bases, with 11 bases spanning the gap. CDR3 size: 13 residues. The DNA for the CDR3 is TGTGCCAGCAGCCCCCGGGGGAGCACTGAAGCTTTCTTT. Protein: CASSPRGSTEAFF.

This clone was counted a few times. The rearrangement joins TRBV7-8 to TRBJ2-2; TRBD2 matches 7 bases. Germline V lookup: CDR1 SGHVS, CDR2 FQNEAQ. This CDR3 is built from 15 residues. The trim removed 2 bases at V and 3 bases at J, leaving 3 bases unmatched. CDR3 amino acids: CASSLWGGDTGELFF. The CDR3 coding sequence is TGTGCCAGCAGCTTATGGGGGGGGGACACCGGGGAGCTGTTTTTT.

This clone was detected only a few times. The rearrangement joins TRBV6-1 to TRBJ1-4; TRBD1 matches 7 bases. V shed 5 bases, J shed 8 bases, and the junction held 5 bases outside the gene matches. The V gene's germline CDR1 is MNHNS and CDR2 SASEGT. CDR3 size: 13 residues. The CDR3 bases are TGTGCCAGCAGTCCACAGGGGAGGGAAAAACTGTTTTTT. Protein: CASSPQGREKLFF.

This clone has more than one count but fewer than ten. V gene TRBV19 combines with J gene TRBJ2-7, with a tentative D call TRBD1 (6 bases). This CDR3 has 18 amino acids. The germline V gene encodes CDR1 LNHDA and CDR2 SQIVND (reference sequence). V lost 3 bases and J lost 0, with 21 bases in between. The CDR3 DNA follows: TGTGCCAGTAGTATGTGGGGCCTGACAGGTTCTAACTCCTACGAGCAGTACTTC. Its translation: CASSMWGLTGSNSYEQYF.

This clone has a handful of counts. The CDR3 nucleotides are TGTGCCAGCAGCTTGGTTTCAGGCCTCGGTTCACCCCTCCACTTT. It specifies CASSLVSGLGSPLHF. The genes are TRBV5-6 and TRBJ1-6; D is uncertain. Germline CDR1 and CDR2: SGHDT and YYEEEE. CDR3 size: 15 residues. The germline V and J ends were trimmed by 0 bases and 9 bases, with 13 bases remaining between them.

The chain employs TRBV28 and TRBJ2-7, with 8 bases identical to TRBD1. The CDR3 has 13 residues. J lost 0 bases, V lost 11 bases, and 6 bases had no gene match. CDR1 and CDR2 from the germline V gene are MDHEN and SYDVKM. The CDR3 DNA reads as TGTGCCCTCAGGGGGCGTTACTCCTACGAGCAGTACTTC. Its protein product is CALRGRYSYEQYF.

The chain uses TRBV28 and TRBJ1-3; 10 positions agree with TRBD1. Germline V gene lookup returns CDR1 MDHEN and CDR2 SYDVKM. With 0 bases clipped from V and 4 bases from J, the junction kept 6 bases outside the gene matches. The CDR3 consists of 17 residues. The CDR3 here is CASSLWAGTGDGNTIYF. CDR3 nucleotides: TGTGCCAGCAGTTTATGGGCCGGGACAGGGGACGGAAACACCATATATTTT. Based on the CDR3 plus reference TRBV28 and TRBJ1-3, the full variable domain is DVKVTQSSRYLVKRTGEKVFLECVQDMDHENMFWYRQDPGLGLRLIYFSYDVKMKEKGDIPEGYSVSREKKERFSLILESASTNQTSMYLCASSLWAGTGDGNTIYFGEGSWLTVV.

For the CDR3, the DNA is TGCAGCGTTTCGTGGGGGGTGGGTGAGCAGTTCTTC. Its translation: CSVSWGVGEQFF. The V call is TRBV29-1, the J call TRBJ2-1, with a possible D match to TRBD2 (6 bases). This CDR3 comprises 12 residues. The germline CDR1 and CDR2 sequences are SQVTM and ANQGSEA. Trimming took 5 bases from V and 9 from J, leaving 14 bases between them.

This chain uses TRBV28 with TRBJ1-2; 7 bases map to TRBD1. The junction had 7 bases not matched to a gene; V was cut back by 3 bases and J by 3 bases. Germline V CDR1 and CDR2: MDHEN, SYDVKM. The CDR3 totals 15 residues. The CDR3 region has the DNA TGTGCCAGCAGTTTGGGGCAGGGGGACCACTATGGCTACACCTTC. This translates into CASSLGQGDHYGYTF.

This clone was picked up a small number of times. As DNA, the CDR3 is TGTGCCAGCAGTAATTCGGGGGTGGACACTGAAGCTTTCTTT. Translated: CASSNSGVDTEAFF. The V gene is TRBV28, the J gene TRBJ1-1; D possibly corresponds to TRBD1 (5 bases). Trimming stripped 5 bases from V and 3 bases from J, with 13 bases between. Looked up from germline, CDR1 is MDHEN and CDR2 is SYDVKM. The CDR3 contains 14 residues.

V and J are TRBV6-6 and TRBJ2-1, with a tentative D call TRBD1 (5 bases). The V gene lost 10 bases and the J gene lost 7 bases, with 14 bases spanning the gap. CDR3 length: 12 residues. CDR1 and CDR2 from the germline V gene are MNHNY and SVGAGI (reference sequence). CDR3 in DNA: TGTGCCACCTCGACAGTACAGAATGAGCAGTTCTTC. Its translation: CATSTVQNEQFF.